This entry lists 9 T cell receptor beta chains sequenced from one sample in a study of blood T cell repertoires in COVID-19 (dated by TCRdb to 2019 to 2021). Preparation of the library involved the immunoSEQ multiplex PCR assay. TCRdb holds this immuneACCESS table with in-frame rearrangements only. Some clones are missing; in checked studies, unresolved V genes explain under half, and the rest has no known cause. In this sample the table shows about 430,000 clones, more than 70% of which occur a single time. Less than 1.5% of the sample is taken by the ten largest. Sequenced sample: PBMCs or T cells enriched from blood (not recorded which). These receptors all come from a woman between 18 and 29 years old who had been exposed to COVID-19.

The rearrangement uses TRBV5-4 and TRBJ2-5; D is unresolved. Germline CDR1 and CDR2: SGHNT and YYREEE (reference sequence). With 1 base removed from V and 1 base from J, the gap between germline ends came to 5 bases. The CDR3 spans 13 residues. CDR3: CASSLNGQETQYF. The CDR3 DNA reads TGTGCCAGCAGCTTGAACGGCCAAGAGACCCAGTACTTC.

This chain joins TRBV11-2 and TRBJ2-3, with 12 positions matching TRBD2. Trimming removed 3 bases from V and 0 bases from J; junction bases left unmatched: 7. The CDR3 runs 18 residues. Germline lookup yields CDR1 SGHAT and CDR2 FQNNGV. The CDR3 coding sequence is TGTGCCAGCAGCTTCGGACTAGCGGGGCCTACTAGCACAGATACGCAGTATTTT. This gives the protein CASSFGLAGPTSTDTQYF.

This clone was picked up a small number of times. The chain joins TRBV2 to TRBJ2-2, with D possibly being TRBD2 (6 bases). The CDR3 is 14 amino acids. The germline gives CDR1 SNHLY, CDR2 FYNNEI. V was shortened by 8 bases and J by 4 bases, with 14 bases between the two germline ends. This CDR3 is CASRRSGVTGELFF. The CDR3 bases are TGTGCCAGCCGACGGTCGGGGGTCACCGGGGAGCTGTTTTTT.

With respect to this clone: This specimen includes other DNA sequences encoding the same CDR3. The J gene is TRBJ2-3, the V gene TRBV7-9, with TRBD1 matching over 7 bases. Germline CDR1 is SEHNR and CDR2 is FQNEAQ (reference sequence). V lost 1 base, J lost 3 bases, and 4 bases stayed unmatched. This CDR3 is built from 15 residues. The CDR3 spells CASSLGAGGTDTQYF. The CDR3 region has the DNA TGTGCCAGCAGCTTAGGGGCAGGGGGAACAGATACGCAGTATTTT.

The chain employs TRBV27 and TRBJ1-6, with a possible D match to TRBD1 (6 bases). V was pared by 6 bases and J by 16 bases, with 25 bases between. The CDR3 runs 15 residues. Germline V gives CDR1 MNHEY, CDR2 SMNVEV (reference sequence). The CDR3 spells CASSLRGGWVYALHF. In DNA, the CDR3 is TGTGCCAGCAGCCTAAGGGGGGGCTGGGTTTACGCTCTCCACTTT.

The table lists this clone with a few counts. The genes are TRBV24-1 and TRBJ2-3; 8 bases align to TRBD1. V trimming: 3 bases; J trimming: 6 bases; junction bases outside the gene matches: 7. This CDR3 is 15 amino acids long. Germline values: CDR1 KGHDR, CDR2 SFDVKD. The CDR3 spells CATSDPRNRGDTQYF. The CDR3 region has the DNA TGTGCCACCAGTGATCCCCGGAACAGGGGGGATACGCAGTATTTT.

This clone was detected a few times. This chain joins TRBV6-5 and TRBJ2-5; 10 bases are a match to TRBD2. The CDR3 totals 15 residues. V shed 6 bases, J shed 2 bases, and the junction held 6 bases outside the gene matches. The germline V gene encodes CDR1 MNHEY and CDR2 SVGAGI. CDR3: CASRKPGLAQETQYF. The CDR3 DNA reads TGTGCCAGCAGGAAACCGGGACTAGCGCAAGAGACCCAGTACTTC.

As DNA, the CDR3 is TGTGCCAGCAGCTTGGTAACTAGCGGGAGGGACACCGGGGAGCTGTTTTTT. The encoded protein is CASSLVTSGRDTGELFF. The chain couples TRBV5-6 to TRBJ2-2, with TRBD2 identical over 13 bases. CDR3 length equals 17 residues. Looked up from germline, CDR1 is SGHDT and CDR2 is YYEEEE. V shed 0 bases and J 3 bases; nucleotides not matched to a gene: 2.

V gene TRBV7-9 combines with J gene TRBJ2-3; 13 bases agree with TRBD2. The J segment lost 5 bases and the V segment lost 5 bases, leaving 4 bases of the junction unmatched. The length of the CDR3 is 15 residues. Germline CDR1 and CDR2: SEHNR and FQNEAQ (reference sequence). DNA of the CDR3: TGTGCCAGCAGCCGTACTAGCGGGAGGGTAGATACGCAGTATTTT. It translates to CASSRTSGRVDTQYF. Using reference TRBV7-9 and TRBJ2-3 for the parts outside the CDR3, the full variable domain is DTGVSQNPRHKITKRGQNVTFRCDPISEHNRLYWYRQTLGQGPEFLTYFQNEAQLEKSRLLSDRFSAERPKGSFSTLEIQRTEQGDSAMYLCASSRTSGRVDTQYFGPGTRLTVL.